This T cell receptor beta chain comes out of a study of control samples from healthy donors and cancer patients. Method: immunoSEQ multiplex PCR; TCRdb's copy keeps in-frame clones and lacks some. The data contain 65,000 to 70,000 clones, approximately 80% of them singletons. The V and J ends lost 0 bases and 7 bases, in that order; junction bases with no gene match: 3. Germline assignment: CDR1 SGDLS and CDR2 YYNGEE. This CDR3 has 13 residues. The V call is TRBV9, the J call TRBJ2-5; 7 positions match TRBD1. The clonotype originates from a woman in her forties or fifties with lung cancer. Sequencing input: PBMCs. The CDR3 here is CASSVAGGVTQYF. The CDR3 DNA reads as TGTGCCAGCAGCGTAGCAGGGGGAGTGACCCAGTACTTC.